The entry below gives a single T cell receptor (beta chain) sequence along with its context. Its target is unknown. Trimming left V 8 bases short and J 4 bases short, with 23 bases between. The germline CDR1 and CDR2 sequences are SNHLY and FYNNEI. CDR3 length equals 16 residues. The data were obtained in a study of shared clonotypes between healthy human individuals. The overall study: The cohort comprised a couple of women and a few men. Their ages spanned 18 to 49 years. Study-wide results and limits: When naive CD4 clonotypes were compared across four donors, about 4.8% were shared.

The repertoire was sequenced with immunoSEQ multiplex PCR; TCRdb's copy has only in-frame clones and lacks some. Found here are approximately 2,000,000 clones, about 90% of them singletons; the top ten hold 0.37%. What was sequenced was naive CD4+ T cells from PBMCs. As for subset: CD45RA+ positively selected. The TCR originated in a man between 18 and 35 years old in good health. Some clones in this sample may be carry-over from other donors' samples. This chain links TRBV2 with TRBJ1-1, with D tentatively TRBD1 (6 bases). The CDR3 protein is CASALVGGRGGTEAFF. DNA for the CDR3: TGTGCCAGCGCCCTTGTGGGGGGGCGAGGAGGCACTGAAGCTTTCTTT.